This T cell receptor beta chain was captured in a study of OX40 agonist ivuxolimab in advanced cancers. Turning to the overall study: Ivuxolimab was a fully human IgG2 agonistic monoclonal antibody targeting the costimulatory receptor OX40 (CD134). Of the roughly 51 dose-escalation patients, hepatocellular carcinoma was present in about 19, melanoma in approximately 15, renal cell carcinoma in 9 and head and neck cancer in 9. In the dose-escalation cohort, 82.7% of patients were male, and the mean age was roughly 56 years with a range of roughly 20 to 85. Partial responses occurred in three dose-escalation patients: two with cutaneous melanoma and one with hepatocellular carcinoma. The purpose of peripheral TCRbeta sequencing was to test whether ivuxolimab changed TCR sequence diversity and led to clonal T-cell expansion. The paper covers the monotherapy dose-escalation part of the phase I ivuxolimab trial, which included N ≈ 50 patients. Intravenous ivuxolimab was administered to patients every 2 weeks at six dose levels: 0.01, 0.1, 0.3, 1.5, 3 and 10 mg/kg. Patients were allowed to have had prior anti-PD-1, anti-PD-L1 or anti-CTLA-4 therapy, and approximately 40% of the dose-escalation patients had previously received checkpoint inhibitors. General findings and caveats noted by the study authors: Antigen specificity was not determined for the clonally expanded peripheral T cells. Low levels of normalized T-cell clonal expansion were also seen in some nonresponding patients. At doses of 0.1 to 3.0 mg/kg, clonal expansion of both CD4+ and CD8+ T cells in blood was seen between baseline and week 6. After ivuxolimab, more expanded clones were found on average in CD8+ T cells than in CD4+ T cells. In the 0.1-3.0 mg/kg groups, partial responders had among the lowest normalized peripheral clonal expansion, particularly in CD8+ T cells.

The trial excluded patients who had a history of autoimmune disease or who were on systemic immunosuppression. Peripheral blood for TCR sequencing was drawn from every dose cohort at baseline, at cycle 4 day 1 and at cycle 7 day 1. Samples came from an open-label, multicenter, first-in-human phase I dose-escalation trial of ivuxolimab. Adults with locally advanced or metastatic melanoma, renal cell carcinoma, hepatocellular carcinoma or head and neck squamous cell carcinoma were enrolled in the trial. Before TCR sequencing, CD4+ T cells and CD8+ T cells from peripheral blood were sorted into separate populations. Genomic DNA was extracted from sorted cells for sequencing of the TCRbeta CDR3 region. The immunoSEQ Assay was used for sequencing of TCRbeta CDR3 regions. TCRdb stores this immuneACCESS table with in-frame sequences only. Part of the clones is absent; in the studies checked, under half of the shortfall reflects unresolved V genes, and no reason is known for the rest. For this sample there are about 12,000 clones; more than 75% appear just once. The top ten constitute approximately 30% of the sample.

Points on this clone: Its antigen target is currently unknown. Base qualities are not provided; no much larger clone lies one nucleotide away.

This specimen consisted of CD4+ or CD8+ T cells sorted from blood, obtained in a trial of the OX40 agonist ivuxolimab. The TCR comes from an adult with an advanced solid tumor such as melanoma, head and neck, liver or kidney cancer.

The nucleotide sequence is TGTGCCAGCAGTGCCCAGACAGGGTCGAGGCAGCCCCAGCATTTT. It encodes CASSAQTGSRQPQHF. The V gene is TRBV6-5 and the J gene is TRBJ1-5; 7 bases in the middle match TRBD1. Germline trimming: 5 bases from V, 7 bases from J; junction bases outside gene matches: 11. The CDR3 contains 15 residues, cysteine and phenylalanine counted. The kept DNA is CDR3 alone, 45 bases in frame from the first base. Looking up the germline V gene yields CDR1 MNHEY and CDR2 SVGAGI.